The clone carrying this T cell receptor (beta chain) was observed a few times. TCRdb recomputed calls from the 5' RACE reads with MiXCR, one row per CDR3 protein. Of roughly 710,000 distinct CDR3 sequences listed, approximately 6.1% are singletons. This sample is drawn from a study of identical twins. The sequenced sample consisted of naive T cells sorted from blood. This sequence was found in a man in his late teens or twenties in good health.

The chain's CDR3 is CATSDPGTGITGELFF. Here the CDR3 DNA reads TGTGCCACCAGTGATCCCGGGACAGGAATTACCGGGGAGCTGTTTTTT. The chain links TRBV24-1 to TRBJ2-2; 8 bases align to TRBD1. The CDR3 runs 16 residues. Germline CDR1 KGHDR, CDR2 SFDVKD. Trimming at V came to 3 bases and at J to 5 bases, leaving 7 bases not matched to a gene.